Below, 22 T cell receptor beta chains from the same sample are listed, as sequenced in a study of blood T cell repertoires in COVID-19 (dated by TCRdb to the early 2020s). The receptor library was made with the immunoSEQ multiplex PCR assay. TCRdb carries this immuneACCESS record with in-frame sequences only. Its versions omit some clonotypes, under half of them owing to an unresolved V gene in the studies checked, with the rest unexplained. This sample holds 200,000 to 250,000 clones; roughly 80% were observed only once. Roughly 7.8% of the sample is held by the ten biggest clonotypes. Sequenced input: peripheral blood. Receptor source: a woman of 80 years or more with COVID-19, enrolled during active disease.

A few counts support this clone. This chain joins TRBV11-2 and TRBJ1-3; no reliable D call. Trimming removed 5 bases from V and 2 bases from J, with 7 bases in between. This CDR3 contains 13 residues. Germline V CDR1 and CDR2: SGHAT, FQNNGV. The CDR3 spells CASSPQTGNTIYF. DNA for the CDR3: TGTGCCAGCAGCCCGCAGACTGGAAACACCATATATTTT.

V gene TRBV19 combines with J gene TRBJ2-1; 12 bases are a match to TRBD2. The V gene end was trimmed by 7 bases and the J gene end by 5 bases; junction bases not matched to a gene: 6. The CDR3 extends over 15 amino acids. Germline CDR1 is LNHDA and CDR2 is SQIVND (reference sequence). CDR3 in amino acids: CASTRLAGAHNEQFF. CDR3 sequence (DNA): TGTGCCAGTACAAGACTAGCGGGGGCCCACAATGAGCAGTTCTTC.

J is TRBJ1-4 and V is TRBV9, with D perhaps TRBD1 (5 bases). Trimming took 3 bases from V and 8 from J, leaving 14 bases between them. The germline CDR1 and CDR2 sequences are SGDLS and YYNGEE. The CDR3 spans 14 residues. In DNA form, the CDR3 reads TGTGCCAGCAGCGCCCGAGACAGCGTCGAAAAACTGTTTTTT. As protein: CASSARDSVEKLFF.

The V call is TRBV3-1 (or the pseudogene TRBV3-2), the J call TRBJ1-2, with 12 bases that match TRBD1. The V gene end was trimmed by 4 bases and the J gene end by 7 bases; junction bases not matched to a gene: 16. CDR3 length: 18 residues. Germline loops: CDR1 LGHDT, CDR2 YNNKEL (reference sequence). Here the CDR3 reads CASSLAFGTGGAKGGYTF. The CDR3 bases are TGTGCCAGCAGCCTTGCTTTCGGGACAGGGGGCGCGAAAGGTGGCTACACCTTC.

This clone has more than one count but fewer than ten. V gene TRBV5-1 combines with J gene TRBJ2-5, with 9 bases that match TRBD2. The CDR3 length is 15 residues. V lost 4 bases and J lost 5; bases outside the gene matches: 9. Germline values: CDR1 SGHRS, CDR2 YFSETQ. CDR3: CASSPGDSGGETQYF. The CDR3 DNA sequence: TGCGCCAGCAGCCCAGGTGATAGCGGGGGCGAGACCCAGTACTTC.

The V call is TRBV18, the J call TRBJ1-2; D may be TRBD1 (6 bases). The V end lost 8 bases, the J end lost 5 bases, and 15 bases lay between the germline ends. CDR1 is KGHSH and CDR2 is LQKENI in the germline V gene. The CDR3 runs to 13 residues. DNA for the CDR3: TGTGCCAGCCTAACTTCGCAGGGGTATGGCTACACCTTC. As protein: CASLTSQGYGYTF.

Details on this clone: The sample contains more than one DNA sequence encoding this CDR3. The V gene is TRBV3-1 (or the pseudogene TRBV3-2), the J gene TRBJ1-1; 8 bases are shared with TRBD1. CDR3 size: 14 residues. After removal of 4 bases from V and 1 base from J, the junction contained 2 bases not matched to a gene. Germline values: CDR1 LGHDT, CDR2 YNNKEL (reference sequence). In DNA, the CDR3 is TGTGCCAGCAGCCGAGGGACAGGGAACACTGAAGCTTTCTTT. Translating gives CASSRGTGNTEAFF.

This clone showed up just once. The chain has TRBV3-1 (or the pseudogene TRBV3-2) and TRBJ2-4; D is perhaps TRBD2 (5 bases). The germline V gene encodes CDR1 LGHDT and CDR2 YNNKEL (reference sequence). The CDR3 spans 14 residues. Trimming removed 3 bases from V and 9 bases from J, with 15 bases in between. In DNA form, the CDR3 reads TGTGCCAGCAGCCATGTTAGATTCGGAGGCATTCAGTACTTC. This gives the protein CASSHVRFGGIQYF.

The rearrangement joins TRBV7-9 to TRBJ2-3, with D perhaps TRBD1 (5 bases). The V gene's germline CDR1 is SEHNR and CDR2 FQNEAQ (reference sequence). Trimming stripped 10 bases from V and 5 bases from J, with 16 bases between. CDR3 size: 13 residues. For the CDR3, the DNA is TGTGCCATTCCCGTAGGGGTGGTAGATACGCAGTATTTT. Its protein is CAIPVGVVDTQYF.

In nucleotides, the CDR3 is TGTGCCATCACTTCAGGCGTTCAGGAGACCCAGTACTTC. Its protein product is CAITSGVQETQYF. This chain uses TRBV10-3 with TRBJ2-5; D unclear. Germline V gene lookup returns CDR1 ENHRY and CDR2 SYGVKD. Trimming took off 7 bases at V and 5 bases at J, with 14 bases between the two ends. This CDR3 is 13 amino acids long.

The chain links TRBV11-2 to TRBJ2-2; 10 bases align to TRBD1. The CDR3 spans 17 residues. The germline V gene encodes CDR1 SGHAT and CDR2 FQNNGV. Unmatched junction bases numbered 10, after V lost 6 bases and J lost 3 bases. The CDR3 bases are TGTGCCAGCAGAAGGTTGGGGGGACAGGGGTACACCGGGGAGCTGTTTTTT. Protein product: CASRRLGGQGYTGELFF.

The chain recombines TRBV3-1 (or the pseudogene TRBV3-2) with TRBJ1-2, with 8 nucleotides matching TRBD1. The V gene's germline CDR1 is LGHDT and CDR2 YNNKEL (reference sequence). The J segment lost 4 bases and the V segment lost 4 bases, leaving 5 bases of the junction unmatched. The CDR3 is 14 amino acids. In DNA form, the CDR3 reads TGTGCCAGCAGCCCAGGGGGCTTTGGCTATGGCTACACCTTC. Protein product: CASSPGGFGYGYTF.

The gene calls are TRBV19 and TRBJ2-7; D perhaps matches TRBD2 (5 bases). CDR3 length: 15 residues. Germline V gene lookup returns CDR1 LNHDA and CDR2 SQIVND (reference sequence). Deletions cut 3 bases from V and 2 bases from J, with 14 bases between. This chain's CDR3 is CASSMGVGNPYEQYF. CDR3 nucleotides: TGTGCCAGTAGTATGGGAGTAGGGAACCCCTACGAGCAGTACTTC.

A single count supports this clone. DNA for the CDR3: TGTGCCCTCCACGACCAGGGTAAAAATCAGCCCCAGCATTTT. Translated, it gives CALHDQGKNQPQHF. J is TRBJ1-5 and V is TRBV24-1; D might be TRBD1 (5 bases). Germline CDR1 reads KGHDR; CDR2 reads SFDVKD. The length of the CDR3 is 14 residues. Trimming took off 12 bases at V and 4 bases at J, with 18 bases between the two ends.

The V call is TRBV19, the J call TRBJ2-7; TRBD2 matches at 10 bases. This CDR3 is built from 14 residues. The V and J ends lost 9 bases and 5 bases, in that order; junction bases with no gene match: 10. CDR1 and CDR2 from the germline V gene are LNHDA and SQIVND (reference sequence). The CDR3, as DNA: TGTGCCAGCAACCCAGCGGGAGGGCCGGACGAGCAGTACTTC. Translation: CASNPAGGPDEQYF.

V is TRBV20-1 and J is TRBJ2-3; no clear D. The ends were cut back, 3 bases at V and 3 bases at J, with 4 bases in the middle. Looked up from germline, CDR1 is DFQATT and CDR2 is SNEGSKA (reference sequence). The CDR3 has 11 amino acids. This CDR3 reads CSASPTDTQYF. The CDR3 nucleotides are TGCAGTGCTAGTCCTACAGATACGCAGTATTTT.

The sample holds many counts of this clone. The rearrangement links TRBV5-1 to TRBJ2-1; 9 positions match TRBD2. The J segment lost 9 bases and the V segment lost 4 bases, leaving 8 bases of the junction unmatched. CDR1 and CDR2 from the germline V gene are SGHRS and YFSETQ. This CDR3 has 14 residues. CDR3 nucleotides: TGCGCCAGCAGCATGGGGACTAGCCGGGGTGAGCAGTTCTTC. It translates to CASSMGTSRGEQFF.

V gene TRBV12-3 or TRBV12-4 combines with J gene TRBJ1-1; unclear D gene. Trimming removed 3 bases at V and 1 base at J, with 6 bases between. This CDR3 is built from 13 residues. The CDR3 nucleotides read TGTGCCAGCAGTTTCGGGGAGAACACTGAAGCTTTCTTT. Its protein product is CASSFGENTEAFF.

This chain connects TRBV3-1 (or the pseudogene TRBV3-2) to TRBJ1-6; the D gene is possibly TRBD1 (5 bases). The CDR3 runs to 14 residues. Germline values: CDR1 LGHDT, CDR2 YNNKEL (reference sequence). The germline V and J ends were trimmed by 1 base and 5 bases, with 6 bases remaining between them. CDR3 in DNA: TGTGCCAGCAGCCAAGGGACAAATAATTCACCCCTCCACTTT. Translated: CASSQGTNNSPLHF.

Concerning this clone: At one boundary the junction diverges from the germline segment, which might be a read error. The rearrangement links TRBV7-2 to TRBJ1-5, with D perhaps TRBD1 (5 bases). Germline V gene data show CDR1 as SGHTA and CDR2 as FQGNSA. The CDR3 contains 14 residues. CDR3 sequence: CASTLYRSNQPQHF. CDR3 in DNA: TGTGCCAGCACCTTATACAGGTCAAATCAGCCCCAGCATTTT.

The chain uses TRBV18 and TRBJ2-1; D is perhaps TRBD2 (6 bases). The ends were cut back, 4 bases at V and 7 bases at J, with 20 bases in the middle. This CDR3 has 16 residues. The germline V gene has CDR1 KGHSH and CDR2 LQKENI. The DNA for the CDR3 is TGTGCCAGCTCACAATCCGGGAGCCCCCGAAGTAATGAGCAGTTCTTC. Encoded protein: CASSQSGSPRSNEQFF. The whole variable domain, remainder taken from reference TRBV18 and TRBJ2-1, is NAGVMQNPRHLVRRRGQEARLRCSPMKGHSHVYWYRQLPEEGLKFMVYLQKENIIDESGMPKERFSAEFPKEGPSILRIQQVVRGDSAAYFCASSQSGSPRSNEQFFGPGTRLTVL.

This clone was counted only a few times. The chain is built from TRBV7-8 and TRBJ1-5; maybe TRBD1 (6 bases). Trimming removed 5 bases at V and 3 bases at J, with 17 bases between. The CDR3 has 16 residues. Germline values: CDR1 SGHVS, CDR2 FQNEAQ. CDR3 coding DNA: TGTGCCAGCAGCCGTCACCCAGGGGCCACCAATCAGCCCCAGCATTTT. Translated: CASSRHPGATNQPQHF.